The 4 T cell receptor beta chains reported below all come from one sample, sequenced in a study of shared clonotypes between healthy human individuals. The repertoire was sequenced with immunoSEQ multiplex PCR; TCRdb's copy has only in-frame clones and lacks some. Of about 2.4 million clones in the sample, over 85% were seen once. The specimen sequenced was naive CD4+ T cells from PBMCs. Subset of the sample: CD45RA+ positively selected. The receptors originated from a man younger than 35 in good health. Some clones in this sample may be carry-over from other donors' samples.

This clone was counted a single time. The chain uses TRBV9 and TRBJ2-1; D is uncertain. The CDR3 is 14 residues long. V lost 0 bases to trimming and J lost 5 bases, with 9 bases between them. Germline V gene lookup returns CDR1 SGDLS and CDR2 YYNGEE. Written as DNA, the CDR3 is TGTGCCAGCAGCGTAGCTTCGGCTAACAATGAGCAGTTCTTC. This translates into CASSVASANNEQFF.

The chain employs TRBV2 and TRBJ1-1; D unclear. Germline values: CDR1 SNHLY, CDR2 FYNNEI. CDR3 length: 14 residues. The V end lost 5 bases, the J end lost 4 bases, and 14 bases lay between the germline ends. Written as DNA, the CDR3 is TGTGCCAGCAGTCAGCTCCCACCGCGCACTGAAGCTTTCTTT. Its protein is CASSQLPPRTEAFF. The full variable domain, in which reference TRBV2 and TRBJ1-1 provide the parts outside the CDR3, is EPEVTQTPSHQVTQMGQEVILRCVPISNHLYFYWYRQILGQKVEFLVSFYNNEISEKSEIFDDQFSVERPDGSNFTLKIRSTKLEDSAMYFCASSQLPPRTEAFFGQGTRLTVV.

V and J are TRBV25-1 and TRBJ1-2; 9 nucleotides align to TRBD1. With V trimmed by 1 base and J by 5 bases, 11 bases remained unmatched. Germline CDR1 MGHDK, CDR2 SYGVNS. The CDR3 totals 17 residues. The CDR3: CASSESRLDRGYYGYTF. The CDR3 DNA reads TGTGCCAGCAGTGAATCAAGGCTCGACAGGGGGTATTATGGCTACACCTTC.

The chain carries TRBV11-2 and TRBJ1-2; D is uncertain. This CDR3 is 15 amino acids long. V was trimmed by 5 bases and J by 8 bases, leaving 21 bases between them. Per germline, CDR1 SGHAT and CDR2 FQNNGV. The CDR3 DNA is TGTGCCAGCAGCGTGATAAGGACGTCTAGAAACGGCTACACCTTC. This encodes CASSVIRTSRNGYTF.